Following are 20 T cell receptor beta chains from one sample sequenced in a study of Graves' ophthalmopathy and Graves' hyperthyroidism. Amplification targeted the TCR beta CDR3 regions, with RNA transcripts as the source material. After a first-round RT-PCR with HTBI primers, a second-round multiplex PCR was run. TCRdb re-derived calls from the multiplex PCR reads in MiXCR, one entry per CDR3 protein. The table shows hundreds of thousands of distinct CDR3 sequences, with about 38% occurring only once. Sequencing was performed on peripheral blood. The source of these receptors is an adult man with Graves' ophthalmopathy.

V and J are TRBV30 and TRBJ1-2; unclear D gene. The CDR3 is 10 residues long. V lost 1 base to trimming and J lost 6 bases, with 3 bases between them. From germline, CDR1 is GTSNPN and CDR2 SVGIG (reference sequence). The CDR3 DNA sequence: TGTGCCTGGAGTGGTGATGGCTACACCTTC. Protein sequence: CAWSGDGYTF. The full variable domain, completed using reference TRBV30 and TRBJ1-2, is SQTIHQWPATLVQPVGSPLSLECTVEGTSNPNLYWYRQAAGRGLQLLFYSVGIGQISSEVPQNLSASRPQDRQFILSSKKLLLSDSGFYLCAWSGDGYTFGSGTRLTVV.

This clonotype was counted at least ten times. This chain links TRBV5-5 with TRBJ2-7, with D perhaps given as TRBD1 or TRBD2 (5 bases each). Germline-derived CDR1 and CDR2 are SGHKS and YYEKEE (reference sequence). CDR3 size: 12 residues. The V end lost 5 bases, the J end lost 8 bases, and 14 bases lay between the germline ends. In DNA form, the CDR3 reads TGTGCCAGCAGGGGACCGGGCGAGCAGCAGTACTTC. Translation gives CASRGPGEQQYF.

The chain links TRBV7-9 to TRBJ1-6; 8 nucleotides align to TRBD1. The CDR3 spans 16 residues. The ends lost 5 bases at V and 6 bases at J; junction bases unmatched: 9. CDR1 SEHNR and CDR2 FQNEAQ come from the germline V gene (reference sequence). CDR3 in amino acids: CASSHLGQGSNSPLHF. CDR3 sequence (DNA): TGTGCCAGCAGCCACCTTGGACAGGGAAGTAATTCACCCCTCCACTTT. The whole variable domain, remainder taken from reference TRBV7-9 and TRBJ1-6, is DTGVSQNPRHKITKRGQNVTFRCDPISEHNRLYWYRQTLGQGPEFLTYFQNEAQLEKSRLLSDRFSAERPKGSFSTLEIQRTEQGDSAMYLCASSHLGQGSNSPLHFGNGTRLTVT.

Written as DNA, the CDR3 is TGTGCCAGCAGCTTACCAGGGGCTGGGGAGACCCAGTACTTC. The encoded protein is CASSLPGAGETQYF. The V and J genes are TRBV7-9 and TRBJ2-5, with a tentative D call TRBD1 (6 bases). Germline values: CDR1 SEHNR, CDR2 FQNEAQ (reference sequence). This CDR3 comprises 14 residues. Trimming removed 2 bases from V and 5 bases from J, with 12 bases in between.

J is TRBJ1-6 and V is TRBV9; D unclear. There are 14 residues in the CDR3. From germline, CDR1 is SGDLS and CDR2 YYNGEE. V lost 7 bases to trimming and J lost 7 bases, with 15 bases between them. DNA of the CDR3: TGTGCCAGCTCACCACCAGAGGGAAATTCACCCCTCCACTTT. This sequence encodes CASSPPEGNSPLHF.

The chain couples TRBV15 to TRBJ2-7; 7 bases are shared with TRBD1. V lost 7 bases and J lost 3; bases outside the gene matches: 9. Germline V gives CDR1 LNHNV, CDR2 YYDKDF (reference sequence). This CDR3 is built from 14 residues. CDR3 in amino acids: CATNSGQRIYEQYF. CDR3 sequence (DNA): TGTGCCACCAACTCGGGACAGAGAATCTACGAGCAGTACTTC.

This chain joins TRBV5-1 and TRBJ2-2; D unclear. The CDR3 covers 13 residues. Germline assignment: CDR1 SGHRS and CDR2 YFSETQ. V was cut by 5 bases and J by 7 bases, with 12 bases left in between. For the CDR3, the DNA is TGCGCCAGCAGAGGACCAGAGGACGGGGAGCTGTTTTTT. It specifies CASRGPEDGELFF.

This clonotype was observed a handful of times. DNA of the CDR3: TGCAGTGCTCGCGGGGTGGGGGGGGCTTTCTTT. Translation gives CSARGVGGAFF. The V gene is TRBV20-1, the J gene TRBJ1-1, with D maybe TRBD1 (5 bases). Germline lookup yields CDR1 DFQATT and CDR2 SNEGSKA (reference sequence). V shed 5 bases and J shed 11 bases, with 15 bases lying between them. The CDR3 has 11 amino acids.

This clonotype has at least ten counts. This chain joins TRBV10-3 and TRBJ2-7, with 7 bases identical to TRBD1. The CDR3 spans 13 residues. With 8 bases clipped from V and 2 bases from J, the junction kept 6 bases outside the gene matches. The V gene's germline CDR1 is ENHRY and CDR2 SYGVKD. CDR3 bases: TGTGCCATCGGGACAGTCGTAACCTACGAGCAGTACTTC. Translated: CAIGTVVTYEQYF.

The sample holds a few counts of this clonotype. J is TRBJ2-5 and V is TRBV10-2, with 10 nucleotides matching TRBD2. From germline, CDR1 is WSHSY and CDR2 SAAADI. V lost 3 bases and J lost 3; bases outside the gene matches: 4. This CDR3 comprises 15 residues. The CDR3 bases are TGCGCCAGCAGTGATAGCGGGGGGCTTAAAGAGACCCAGTACTTC. Amino acid sequence: CASSDSGGLKETQYF.

This clonotype was observed at least ten times. This chain connects TRBV7-3 to TRBJ2-7; D is unclear. CDR1 is SGHTA, CDR2 FQGTGA, per germline. The CDR3 extends over 13 amino acids. The V gene lost 3 bases and the J gene lost 3 bases, with 9 bases spanning the gap. The CDR3 DNA sequence: TGTGCCAGCAGCTTGGGCGCAGGCTACGAGCAGTACTTC. Its translation is CASSLGAGYEQYF.

This clonotype was counted ten times or more. The chain links TRBV7-2 to TRBJ1-5, with TRBD1 as a possible D gene (5 bases). Germline assignment: CDR1 SGHTA and CDR2 FQGNSA. V dropped 6 bases and J dropped 3 bases, with 9 bases sitting between them. The CDR3 length is 13 residues. The CDR3 DNA sequence: TGTGCCAGCAGTTTGGGGCCCAATCAGCCCCAGCATTTT. It specifies CASSLGPNQPQHF.

At least ten counts were recorded for this clonotype. CDR3 sequence: CAILTGGNTIYF. CDR3 bases: TGTGCCATCCTGACAGGAGGAAACACCATATATTTT. The J gene is TRBJ1-3, the V gene TRBV10-3; D is perhaps TRBD1 (6 bases). The CDR3 runs 12 residues. Germline V gene data show CDR1 as ENHRY and CDR2 as SYGVKD. Trimming left V 8 bases short and J 4 bases short, with 9 bases between.

This chain connects TRBV11-2 to TRBJ2-7; 7 positions match TRBD2. V shed 4 bases, J shed 5 bases, and the junction held 17 bases outside the gene matches. CDR1 and CDR2 from the germline V gene are SGHAT and FQNNGV. The CDR3 loop spans 17 amino acids. CDR3 bases: TGTGCCAGCAGCTCCCCCCGCGGCGCGGGAGTAGTCCACGAGCAGTACTTC. Amino acid sequence: CASSSPRGAGVVHEQYF.

The chain employs TRBV7-2 and TRBJ2-7, with D tentatively TRBD2 (6 bases). The V end lost 5 bases, the J end lost 4 bases, and 18 bases lay between the germline ends. From germline, CDR1 is SGHTA and CDR2 FQGNSA. There are 15 residues in the CDR3. CDR3 DNA: TGTGCCAGCAGCCAAGATGGGCGGGGCTTATACGAGCAGTACTTC. It is translated as CASSQDGRGLYEQYF.

This clonotype was detected ten times or more. The rearrangement joins TRBV7-2 to TRBJ2-2, with D possibly TRBD1 on 6 matching bases. The V end was cut by 2 bases, the J end by 1 base, with 11 bases between. This CDR3 contains 16 residues. Germline loops: CDR1 SGHTA, CDR2 FQGNSA. The CDR3, as DNA: TGTGCCAGCAGCTTACCCGGGACACTGAACACCGGGGAGCTGTTTTTT. It specifies CASSLPGTLNTGELFF.

In its sample, this clonotype was seen many times. This rearrangement joins TRBV20-1 to TRBJ1-6; D is unresolved. The CDR3 has 17 residues. Germline CDR1 and CDR2: DFQATT and SNEGSKA (reference sequence). Trimming stripped 1 base from V and 0 bases from J, with 13 bases between. In DNA, the CDR3 is TGCAGTGCTAGAGTCTTAGGACGGAACTCCTATAATTCACCCCTCCACTTT. It translates to CSARVLGRNSYNSPLHF.

This clonotype was recorded once. A much larger clone is a single base away; this may be a read error. This sequence joins TRBV20-1 and TRBJ1-5; TRBD1 agrees at 7 bases. Germline-derived CDR1 and CDR2 are DFQATT and SNEGSKA (reference sequence). The CDR3 extends over 13 amino acids. CDR3 in amino acids: CSVTQGMDQPQHF. The CDR3 DNA is TGCAGCGTTACACAGGGGATGGATCAGCCCCAGCATTTT.

This clonotype was detected ten times or more. The V and J genes are TRBV20-1 and TRBJ2-5; D is undetermined. The germline gives CDR1 DFQATT, CDR2 SNEGSKA (reference sequence). V lost 4 bases, J lost 5 bases, and 11 bases lay in between. CDR3 length: 12 residues. As DNA, the CDR3 is TGCAGTGCTATGGGGATAAGGGAGACCCAGTACTTC. It yields the protein CSAMGIRETQYF.

In this sample, this clonotype turned up a few times. This chain uses TRBV5-1 with TRBJ1-2; D not resolved. Germline V gene sequence: CDR1 SGHRS, CDR2 YFSETQ. This CDR3 is 12 amino acids long. V lost 2 bases, J lost 2 bases, and 4 bases lay in between. In nucleotides, the CDR3 is TGCGCCAGCAGCTTTGAGAACTATGGCTACACCTTC. It codes for CASSFENYGYTF. The variable domain in full, completed from reference TRBV5-1 and TRBJ1-2, reads KAGVTQTPRYLIKTRGQQVTLSCSPISGHRSVSWYQQTPGQGLQFLFEYFSETQRNKGNFPGRFSGRQFSNSRSEMNVSTLELGDSALYLCASSFENYGYTFGSGTRLTVV.